The T cell receptor (beta chain) under discussion was sequenced for a study of blood T cell repertoires in COVID-19. In the study overall: Nucleic acid was either cDNA or gDNA, and it came from T cells, B-cell-depleted T cells, or PBMCs.

The authors' processing: Amplification of reference gene primers provided the estimated nucleated cell counts. Profiled with immunoSEQ multiplex PCR; TCRdb holds only in-frame clones, not every one. V, J and clone size are taken as reported in that table, and D and trimming were inferred from the DNA itself. Altogether about 180,000 clones are present, roughly 87% being singletons, with the ten largest covering around 8%. This clone has just a few counts. The germline V gene encodes CDR1 MGHRA and CDR2 YSYEKL. The CDR3 is 14 amino acids. V was trimmed by 2 bases and J by 6 bases, leaving 10 bases between them.

The sequenced material came from peripheral blood. The rearrangement joins TRBV4-1 to TRBJ2-2, with D perhaps TRBD1 (6 bases). This TCR came from a woman in her 70s with acute or convalescent COVID-19. This CDR3 reads CASSQFSGAGELFF. The CDR3 DNA reads as TGCGCCAGCAGCCAATTTTCAGGGGCCGGGGAGCTGTTTTTT.